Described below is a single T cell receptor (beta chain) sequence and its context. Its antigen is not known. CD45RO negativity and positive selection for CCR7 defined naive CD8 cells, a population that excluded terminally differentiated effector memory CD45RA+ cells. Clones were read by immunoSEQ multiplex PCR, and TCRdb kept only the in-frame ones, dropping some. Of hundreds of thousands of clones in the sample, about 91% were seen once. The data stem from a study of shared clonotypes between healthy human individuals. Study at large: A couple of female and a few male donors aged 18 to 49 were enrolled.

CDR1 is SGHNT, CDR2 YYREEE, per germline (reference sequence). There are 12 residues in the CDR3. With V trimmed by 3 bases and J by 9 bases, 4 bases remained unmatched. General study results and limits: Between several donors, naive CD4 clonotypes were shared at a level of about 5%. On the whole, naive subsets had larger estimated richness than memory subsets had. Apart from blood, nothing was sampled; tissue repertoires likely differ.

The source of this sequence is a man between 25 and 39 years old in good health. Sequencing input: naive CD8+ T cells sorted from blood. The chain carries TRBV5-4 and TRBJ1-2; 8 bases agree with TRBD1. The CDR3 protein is CASSSGGGSYTF. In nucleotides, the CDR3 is TGTGCCAGCAGCTCAGGGGGCGGTAGCTACACCTTC.